This T cell receptor beta chain was captured in a study of siplizumab effects on memory and regulatory T cells. Measured with immunoSEQ multiplex PCR; TCRdb has only the in-frame clones, and not every one. Here the sample spans tens of thousands of clones, about 90% being singletons. This CDR3 comprises 10 residues. CDR1 is GTSNPN and CDR2 is SVGIG in the germline V gene (reference sequence). V was clipped by 5 bases and J by 4 bases, with 5 bases between them. The chain couples TRBV30 to TRBJ2-5; D is uncertain. This clonotype originated in a human donor in good health. Input material: naive CD4+ T cells sorted from blood. The CDR3 loop reads CAWQTETQYF. In DNA form, the CDR3 reads TGTGCCTGGCAGACAGAGACCCAGTACTTC. Combining the CDR3 with reference TRBV30 and TRBJ2-5 gives the whole variable domain SQTIHQWPATLVQPVGSPLSLECTVEGTSNPNLYWYRQAAGRGLQLLFYSVGIGQISSEVPQNLSASRPQDRQFILSSKKLLLSDSGFYLCAWQTETQYFGPGTRLLVL.